This T cell receptor beta chain came from a study of T cell changes during pregnancy in multiple sclerosis. The V and J ends lost 5 bases and 0 bases, in that order; junction bases with no gene match: 4. The CDR3 is 15 residues long. CDR1 and CDR2 from the germline V gene are SGHTA and FQGNSA. Some clones are missing from TCRdb's copy, which holds only in-frame ones; the method was immunoSEQ multiplex PCR. The sample has about 17,000 clones; approximately 87% are singletons. The material was CD8+ T cells from peripheral blood mononuclear cells, obtained in the third trimester of pregnancy. This TCR derives from a female donor in good health, enrolled as a control in a pregnancy study. This chain uses TRBV7-2 with TRBJ1-1; 9 positions agree with TRBD1. CDR3 residues: CASSQTGGMNTEAFF. DNA for the CDR3: TGTGCCAGCAGCCAAACAGGGGGCATGAACACTGAAGCTTTCTTT.